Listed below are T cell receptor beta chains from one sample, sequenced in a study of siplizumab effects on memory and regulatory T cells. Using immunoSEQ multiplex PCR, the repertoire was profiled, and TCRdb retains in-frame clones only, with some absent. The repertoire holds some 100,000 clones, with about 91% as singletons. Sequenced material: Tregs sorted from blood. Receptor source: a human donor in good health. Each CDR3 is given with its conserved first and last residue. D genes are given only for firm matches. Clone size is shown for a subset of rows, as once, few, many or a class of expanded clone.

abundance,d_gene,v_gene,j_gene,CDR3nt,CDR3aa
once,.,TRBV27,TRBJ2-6,TGTGCCAGCAGTTTAAAGGGATCTGTCTTTCCCCTCTCTGGGGCCAACGTCCTGACTTTC,CASSLKGSVFPLSGANVLTF
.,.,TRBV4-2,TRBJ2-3,TGTGCCAGCAGCCAAGATTTGGGCAGGGCTAGAGATACGCAGTATTTT,CASSQDLGRARDTQYF
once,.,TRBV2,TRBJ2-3,TGTGCCAGCAGGGTTGTCACAGATACGCAGTATTTT,CASRVVTDTQYF
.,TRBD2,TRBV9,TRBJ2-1,TGTGCCAGCAGCGCGAAAGGGACTAGCGGCACCTACAATGAGCAGTTCTTC,CASSAKGTSGTYNEQFF
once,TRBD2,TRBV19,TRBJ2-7,TGTGCCAGTAGTATGTTGTTAAGTCTCGGCGGGAGCTCCTACGAGCAGTACTTC,CASSMLLSLGGSSYEQYF
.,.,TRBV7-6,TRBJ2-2,TGTGCCAGCAGCTTAGCTACTAGGACTACCGGGGAGCTGTTTTTT,CASSLATRTTGELFF
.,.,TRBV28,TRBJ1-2,TGTGCCAGCAGTTCGACAAGTACGTCAGGCTACACCTTC,CASSSTSTSGYTF
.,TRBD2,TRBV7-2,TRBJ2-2,TGTGCCAGCAGCCCTAGCGGGGCTGGGGAGCTGTTTTTT,CASSPSGAGELFF
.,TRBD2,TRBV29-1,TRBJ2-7,TGCAGCGCCGTGACCGGGACTAGCGGGAACTGGCACGAGCAGTACTTC,CSAVTGTSGNWHEQYF
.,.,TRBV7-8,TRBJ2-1,TGTGCCAGCAGCAAGGATAGAGTCTCCTACAATGAGCAGTTCTTC,CASSKDRVSYNEQFF
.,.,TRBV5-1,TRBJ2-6,TGCGCCAGCAGCTCCCGGATCGACCCTGGGGCCAACGTCCTGACTTTC,CASSSRIDPGANVLTF